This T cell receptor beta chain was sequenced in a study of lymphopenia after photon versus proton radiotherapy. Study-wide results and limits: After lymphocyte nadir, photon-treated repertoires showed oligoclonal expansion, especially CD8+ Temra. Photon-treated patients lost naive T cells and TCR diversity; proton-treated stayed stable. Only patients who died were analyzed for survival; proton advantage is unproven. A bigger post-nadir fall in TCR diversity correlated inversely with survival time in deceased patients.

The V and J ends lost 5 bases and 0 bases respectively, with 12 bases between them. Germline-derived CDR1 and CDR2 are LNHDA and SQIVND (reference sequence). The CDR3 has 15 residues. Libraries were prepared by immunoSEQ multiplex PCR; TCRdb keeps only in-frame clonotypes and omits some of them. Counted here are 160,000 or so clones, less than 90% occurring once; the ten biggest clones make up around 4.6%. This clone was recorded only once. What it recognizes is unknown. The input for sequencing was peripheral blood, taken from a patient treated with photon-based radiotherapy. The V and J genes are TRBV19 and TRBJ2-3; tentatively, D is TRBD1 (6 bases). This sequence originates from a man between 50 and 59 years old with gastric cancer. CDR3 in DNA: TGTGCCAGTAGTCCCGGGACACCTAGCACAGATACGCAGTATTTT. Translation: CASSPGTPSTDTQYF.